Shown below are 7 T cell receptor beta chains from a single sample sequenced in a study of T-cell reconstitution after alpha-beta-depleted transplantation in children listed by TCRdb under 2016. Taken with the paper, the label for treatment or condition translates to: allogeneic hematopoietic cell transplantation with graft depleted of TCRalphabeta T cells and CD19 B cells. The method was PCR. The data were produced on an Illumina HiSeq 2500. To normalize quantification of the TCRbeta repertoire, the TCR libraries were built with molecular barcoding that relied on unique molecular identifiers. Starting from the raw public reads, TCRdb applied fastp trimming at Q25, assembled clones with MiXCR and retained in-frame beta chains. A single entry per CDR3 protein holds the most common genes and DNA from its merged rows. The sample table contains approximately 110,000 distinct CDR3 sequences; only one count was recorded for roughly 23% of them. The ten largest make up about 10% of the sample.

The input for sequencing was PBMCs, mostly from graft donor cells, taken 180 days after TCRalphabeta/CD19-depleted stem cell transplant. These receptors originate from a male patient between 2 and 15 years old who had a stem cell transplant for chronic granulomatous disease, so the T cells may come from the graft donor.

This clonotype was seen ten or more times. This chain links TRBV12-3 or TRBV12-4 with TRBJ1-3; possible D gene TRBD1, 5 bases. The length of the CDR3 is 16 residues. V dropped 2 bases and J dropped 0 bases, with 11 bases sitting between them. CDR3: CASSLTIGGSGNTIYF. The CDR3 region has the DNA TGTGCCAGCAGTTTAACTATTGGGGGCTCTGGAAACACCATATATTTT.

In its sample, this clonotype was seen a few times. CDR3 DNA: TGCGCCAGCAGCTTGGAGGGCAGGGAGCAGTTCTTC. Protein sequence: CASSLEGREQFF. The rearrangement joins TRBV5-1 to TRBJ2-1; D gene unclear. This CDR3 has 12 residues. Germline V gives CDR1 SGHRS, CDR2 YFSETQ. The V and J ends lost 0 bases and 10 bases respectively, with 8 bases between them.

This clonotype was found many times. The CDR3 sequence is CAISSSETQYF. CDR3 DNA: TGTGCCATCAGTTCCTCCGAGACCCAGTACTTC. This chain joins TRBV10-3 and TRBJ2-5, with D uncertain. The CDR3 has 11 residues. Trimming cost V 5 bases and J 5 bases, with 6 bases left between them. The germline CDR1 and CDR2 sequences are ENHRY and SYGVKD.

The rearrangement uses TRBV5-1 and TRBJ1-4; 9 bases match TRBD1. CDR3 length equals 17 residues. Germline values: CDR1 SGHRS, CDR2 YFSETQ. V trimming: 0 bases; J trimming: 8 bases; junction bases outside the gene matches: 11. The CDR3 region is CASSLVGPGQGVEKLFF. The CDR3 region has the DNA TGCGCCAGCAGCTTGGTGGGGCCGGGACAGGGTGTCGAAAAACTGTTTTTT.

This clonotype was detected only a few times. The chain joins TRBV7-6 to TRBJ1-3; no definite D call. The V gene's germline CDR1 is SGHVS and CDR2 FNYEAQ. This CDR3 contains 13 residues. Deletions cut 5 bases from V and 1 base from J, with 6 bases between. The CDR3 region has the DNA TGTGCCAGCAGCCGCCGATCTGGAAACACCATATATTTT. Translating gives CASSRRSGNTIYF.

J is TRBJ2-2 and V is TRBV20-1; D ambiguous. This CDR3 region has 14 residues. V gave up 2 bases and J gave up 2 bases, with 9 bases separating them. Germline CDR1 DFQATT, CDR2 SNEGSKA (reference sequence). The CDR3 is CSARRRVNTGELFF. The CDR3 DNA sequence: TGCAGTGCTAGACGCCGGGTTAACACCGGGGAGCTGTTTTTT.

This clonotype was seen repeatedly, ten times or more. The chain is built from TRBV27 and TRBJ2-2; 11 positions agree with TRBD1. Germline V lookup: CDR1 MNHEY, CDR2 SMNVEV (reference sequence). After removal of 4 bases from V and 7 bases from J, the junction contained 5 bases not matched to a gene. The CDR3 extends over 15 amino acids. CDR3 DNA sequence: TGTGCCAGCAGTTGGACAGGGGGCGTTGGCGGGGAGCTGTTTTTT. The encoded protein is CASSWTGGVGGELFF.